This T cell receptor beta chain was identified in a study of OX40 agonist ivuxolimab in advanced cancers. Whole-study context: From roughly 20 to 85 years was the age range, with a mean of roughly 59 years, and over 80% were male. Study outcomes and limitations: With doses of 0.1 to 3.0 mg/kg, CD4+ and CD8+ blood T cells had undergone clonal expansion by week 6.

Only in-frame clones appear in the TCRdb table, and some are missing; sequencing was by immunoSEQ multiplex PCR. This table has under 20,000 clones, 70% to 90% appearing once. To note about this clone: Its antigen is undetermined.

The CDR3 contains 14 residues. Looked up from germline, CDR1 is LNHNV and CDR2 is YYDKDF (reference sequence). Trimming pared 5 bases from V and 6 bases from J, leaving 17 bases between. The genes are TRBV15 and TRBJ2-7, with D possibly matching TRBD1 (6 bases). The input for sequencing was CD4+ or CD8+ T cells sorted from blood, taken in a trial of the OX40 agonist ivuxolimab. The receptor was derived from an adult with an advanced solid tumor such as melanoma, head and neck, liver or kidney cancer. CDR3 DNA sequence: TGTGCCACCAGCGGGGGCAGGGCAGGTATCGAGCAGTACTTC. It is translated as CATSGGRAGIEQYF.